These 16 T cell receptor beta chains were sequenced from one sample in a study of breast tumors, draining lymph nodes, adjacent tissues. One entry per CDR3 protein, called by TCRdb with MiXCR from the multiplex PCR reads. The sample lists under 25,000 distinct CDR3 sequences; 43% were seen once. The sequenced material came from breast tumor tissue. Every receptor here comes from a female donor with breast cancer. Some clones in this sample may be carry-over from other donors' samples.

The chain carries TRBV19 and TRBJ2-7; 10 bases are a match to TRBD2. There are 15 residues in the CDR3. Germline V gene data show CDR1 as LNHDA and CDR2 as SQIVND (reference sequence). J lost 4 bases, V lost 4 bases, and 7 bases had no gene match. The CDR3 DNA sequence: TGTGCCAGTAGTAGCTTGGCTAGCGGGGGTTACGAGCAGTACTTC. Amino acids: CASSSLASGGYEQYF.

This clonotype turned up a few times. A much larger clone lies a single base off, so this may be a read error. The rearrangement uses TRBV6-2 or TRBV6-3 and TRBJ2-5, with D uncertain. Germline CDR1 MNHEY, CDR2 SVGEGT. The CDR3 covers 12 residues. The V end lost 6 bases, the J end lost 3 bases, and 8 bases lay between the germline ends. CDR3 sequence: CASSHAKETQYF. CDR3 DNA sequence: TGTGCCAGCAGCCACGCCAAAGAGACCCAGTACTTC.

V gene TRBV4-3 combines with J gene TRBJ1-6; 7 bases are a match to TRBD1. CDR1 is LGHNA, CDR2 YSLEER, per germline. This CDR3 is built from 15 residues. The J segment lost 7 bases and the V segment lost 6 bases, leaving 9 bases of the junction unmatched. CDR3 nucleotide sequence: TGCGCCAGCAGGGCCCCAGGGGGTCAGAATTCACCCCTCCACTTT. Its protein is CASRAPGGQNSPLHF.

This rearrangement joins TRBV7-9 to TRBJ1-6; D perhaps matches TRBD1 (6 bases). The CDR3 consists of 14 residues. Looked up from germline, CDR1 is SEHNR and CDR2 is FQNEAQ (reference sequence). V lost 4 bases and J 7 bases, leaving 11 bases between the germline ends. The CDR3, as DNA: TGTGCCAGCAGCTCTACAGGGTTCAATTCACCCCTCCACTTT. Protein: CASSSTGFNSPLHF.

This clonotype showed up many times. The CDR3 protein is CASSSGTSGSYADTQYF. CDR3 coding DNA: TGCGCCAGCAGCTCCGGGACTAGCGGGAGTTACGCAGATACGCAGTATTTT. The chain uses TRBV5-1 and TRBJ2-3; TRBD2 aligns across 14 bases. The CDR3 covers 17 residues. Looked up from germline, CDR1 is SGHRS and CDR2 is YFSETQ. The V and J ends lost 3 bases and 4 bases, in that order; junction bases with no gene match: 7.

In regard to this clonotype: This could be a read error, since a much larger clone is one nucleotide away. V usage is TRBV5-4 and J usage is TRBJ2-3; 7 nucleotides match TRBD2. V lost 0 bases and J lost 1; bases outside the gene matches: 11. The CDR3 spans 18 residues. In germline, CDR1 is SGHNT, CDR2 YYREEE (reference sequence). The CDR3 DNA sequence: TGTGCCAGCAGCTTGGATATGGGGCGGGAGTGGGGCACAGATACGCAGTATTTT. Amino acids: CASSLDMGREWGTDTQYF.

The V call is TRBV15, the J call TRBJ2-1; possibly TRBD1 for D (6 bases). CDR1 is LNHNV, CDR2 YYDKDF, per germline (reference sequence). The CDR3 spans 15 residues. V gave up 0 bases and J gave up 7 bases, with 13 bases separating them. CDR3 in DNA: TGTGCCACCAGCAGAGATCCAGGGGTCGGGAATGAGCAGTTCTTC. This sequence encodes CATSRDPGVGNEQFF.

This clonotype was observed many times. The J gene is TRBJ1-5, the V gene TRBV19, with D possibly matching TRBD1 (5 bases). Trimming removed 5 bases from V and 11 bases from J, with 19 bases in between. CDR3 length: 14 residues. Germline V CDR1 and CDR2: LNHDA, SQIVND (reference sequence). The CDR3, as DNA: TGTGCCAGTAGTCCGGGTTTAGGGGCGAAAGCCCAGCATTTT. Translated, it gives CASSPGLGAKAQHF.

V usage is TRBV24-1 and J usage is TRBJ2-2; 13 nucleotides match TRBD2. After removal of 2 bases from V and 8 bases from J, the junction contained 10 bases not matched to a gene. Germline V gene data show CDR1 as KGHDR and CDR2 as SFDVKD. The CDR3 consists of 18 residues. The CDR3 reads CATSDSPTSGGGWGELFF. CDR3 bases: TGTGCCACCAGTGATTCTCCCACTAGCGGGGGGGGGTGGGGGGAGCTGTTTTTT.

Notes on this clonotype: Sequence at one end of the junction differs from germline and may be a read error. The chain couples TRBV19 to TRBJ2-7; TRBD1 agrees at 7 bases. The CDR3 consists of 15 residues. Germline CDR1 LNHDA, CDR2 SQIVND (reference sequence). The CDR3 sequence is CASSSRQGGTYDQYF. In nucleotides, the CDR3 is TGTGCCAGTAGTAGCCGACAGGGTGGAACCTACGACCAGTACTTC.

This rearrangement joins TRBV20-1 to TRBJ1-3; TRBD1 is a possible D gene (5 bases). V gave up 0 bases and J gave up 4 bases, with 13 bases separating them. The CDR3 consists of 15 residues. Looked up from germline, CDR1 is DFQATT and CDR2 is SNEGSKA (reference sequence). The CDR3 spells CSARDLLRGGNTIYF. The DNA of the CDR3 is TGCAGTGCTAGAGATCTATTAAGGGGAGGAAACACCATATATTTT.

This clonotype appeared once. V gene TRBV20-1 combines with J gene TRBJ2-5; unclear D gene. CDR1 and CDR2 (germline): DFQATT, SNEGSKA (reference sequence). Between the trimmed V and J ends, which lost 6 bases and 4 bases, there was a span of 21 bases. This CDR3 region has 15 residues. DNA for the CDR3: TGCAGTGCCAGCCAACTGGCGCCCGTGGCAGAGACCCAGTACTTC. This sequence encodes CSASQLAPVAETQYF.

In this sample, this clonotype turned up many times. V and J are TRBV4-3 and TRBJ2-5; D ambiguous. There are 17 residues in the CDR3. V lost 2 bases to trimming and J lost 5 bases, with 21 bases between them. The germline V gene has CDR1 LGHNA and CDR2 YSLEER. The CDR3 coding sequence is TGCGCCAGCAGCCAACCCGATTCGACGCGCGCGCGGGAGACCCAGTACTTC. This codes for CASSQPDSTRARETQYF.

The genes are TRBV6-1 and TRBJ1-1; D unresolved. Trimming left V 7 bases short and J 1 base short, with 4 bases between. From germline, CDR1 is MNHNS and CDR2 SASEGT. The CDR3 has 11 residues. The CDR3 coding sequence is TGTGCCAGCACTGAGAACACTGAAGCTTTCTTT. This sequence encodes CASTENTEAFF.

This clonotype was seen a single time. The V and J genes are TRBV29-1 and TRBJ2-6, with no clear D. V was pared by 6 bases and J by 3 bases, with 6 bases between. Germline V gene sequence: CDR1 SQVTM, CDR2 ANQGSEA. The CDR3 sequence is 12 residues long. DNA for the CDR3: TGCAGCGTGGCCCTTGGGGCCAACGTCCTGACTTTC. Its translation is CSVALGANVLTF.

This clonotype was seen ten or more times. The V call is TRBV19, the J call TRBJ2-1; tentatively, D is TRBD2 (7 bases). The V end lost 7 bases, the J end lost 5 bases, and 12 bases lay between the germline ends. CDR3 length: 13 residues. The V gene's germline CDR1 is LNHDA and CDR2 SQIVND (reference sequence). The CDR3 bases are TGTGCCAGTATGGGGGCGGGAGACAATGAGCAGTTCTTC. Encoded protein: CASMGAGDNEQFF.